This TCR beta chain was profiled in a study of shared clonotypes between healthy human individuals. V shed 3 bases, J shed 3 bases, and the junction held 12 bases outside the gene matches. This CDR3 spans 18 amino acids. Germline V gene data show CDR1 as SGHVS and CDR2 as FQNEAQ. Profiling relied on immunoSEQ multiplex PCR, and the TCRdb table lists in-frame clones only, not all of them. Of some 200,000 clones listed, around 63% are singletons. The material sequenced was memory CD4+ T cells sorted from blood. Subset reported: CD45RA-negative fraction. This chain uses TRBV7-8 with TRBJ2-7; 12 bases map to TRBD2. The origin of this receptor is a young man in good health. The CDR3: CASSFRWETSGSIYEQYF. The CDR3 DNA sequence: TGTGCCAGCAGCTTCCGGTGGGAGACTAGCGGGAGTATCTACGAGCAGTACTTC.